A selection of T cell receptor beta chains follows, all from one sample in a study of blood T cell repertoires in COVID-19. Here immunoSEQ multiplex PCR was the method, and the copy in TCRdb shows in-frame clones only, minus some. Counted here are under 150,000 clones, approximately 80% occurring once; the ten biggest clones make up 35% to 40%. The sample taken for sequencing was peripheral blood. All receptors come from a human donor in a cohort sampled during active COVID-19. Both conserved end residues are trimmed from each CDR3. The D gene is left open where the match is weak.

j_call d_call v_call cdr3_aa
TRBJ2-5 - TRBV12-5 ASGSPSGTQY
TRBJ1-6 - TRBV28 ASSLMRSPLH
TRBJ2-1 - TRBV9 ASSGENLWNEQF
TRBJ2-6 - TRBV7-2 ASSGGTGRPGANVLT
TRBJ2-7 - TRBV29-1 SVRATVEQY
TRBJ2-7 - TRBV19 ASSQTPGEQY
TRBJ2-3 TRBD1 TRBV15 ATIRRGSGTDTQY
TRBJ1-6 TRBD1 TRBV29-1 SVGRDSNSPLH
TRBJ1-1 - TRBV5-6 ASSLAQGNTEAF
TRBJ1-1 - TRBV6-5 ASSYSNRVNTEAF
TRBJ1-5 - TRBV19 ASSGGLRPDQPQH
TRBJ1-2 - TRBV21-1 ASSHRLYDYT
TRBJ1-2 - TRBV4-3 ASSQDRGIGGYT
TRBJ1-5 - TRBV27 ASSPQEGLDQPQH
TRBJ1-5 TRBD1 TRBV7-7 ASSETPGTVVNQPQH
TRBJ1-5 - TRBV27 ASSGALTGGQPQH
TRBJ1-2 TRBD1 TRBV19 ASSTRPGQGKSGYT
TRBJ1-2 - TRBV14 ASSQQVGVHGYT
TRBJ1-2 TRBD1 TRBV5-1 ASSSGTDYGYT
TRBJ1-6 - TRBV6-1 ASSENWAGVRGTLH
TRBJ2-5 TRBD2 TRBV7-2 ASSLGAGGPQETQY
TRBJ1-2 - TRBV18 ASSSPDRTNYGYT
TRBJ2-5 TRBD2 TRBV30 AWSAERGAGQETQY
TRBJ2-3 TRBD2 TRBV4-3 ASSQEVSGGTSTDTQY
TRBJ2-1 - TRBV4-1 ASSQDLGPKFNEQF
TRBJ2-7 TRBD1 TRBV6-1 ASSEEGAT
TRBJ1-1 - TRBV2 ASMAELEGTEAF
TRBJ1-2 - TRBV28 ASSIVTASYGYT
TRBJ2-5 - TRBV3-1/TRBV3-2 ASSQVEGGETQY
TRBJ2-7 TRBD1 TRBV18 ASSPPMGQGDEQY
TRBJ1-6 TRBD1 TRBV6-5 ASRAGGQGSSPLH
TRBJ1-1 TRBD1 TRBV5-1 ASSPGTGGWLNTEAF
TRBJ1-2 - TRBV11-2 ASSLGGNFGYT
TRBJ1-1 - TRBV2 ASSELGGLNTEAF
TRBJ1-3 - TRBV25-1 ATGQGNTIY
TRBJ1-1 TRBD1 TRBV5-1 ASRSGTANTEAF
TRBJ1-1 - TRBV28 ASSPLRGTEAF
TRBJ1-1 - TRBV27 ASRETGLSEAF
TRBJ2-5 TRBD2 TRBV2 ASRGFGSSGGHQETQY
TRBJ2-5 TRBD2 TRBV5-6 ASRLAGGLNLETQY
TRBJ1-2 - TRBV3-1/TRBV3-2 ASSWEGANYGYT
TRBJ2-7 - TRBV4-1 ASSQDVAGAGGHEQY
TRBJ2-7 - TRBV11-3 ASSLGVQGSYEQY
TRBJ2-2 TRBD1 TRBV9 ASSVDPGGITGELF
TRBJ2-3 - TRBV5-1 ASSSTRSKY
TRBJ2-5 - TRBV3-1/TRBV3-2 ASSPHQKTQY
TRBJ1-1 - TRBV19 ASSYQGLNTEAF
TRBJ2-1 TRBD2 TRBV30 AWRWAGVNEQF
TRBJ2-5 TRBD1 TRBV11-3 ASSSDRSQETQY
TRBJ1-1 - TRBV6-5 ASSYSERGEAF
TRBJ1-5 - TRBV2 ASRGHTGPQPQH
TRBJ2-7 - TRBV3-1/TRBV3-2 ASSQDGSSYEQY
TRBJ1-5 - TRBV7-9 ASSLPLQPQH
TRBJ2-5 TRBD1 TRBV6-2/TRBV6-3 ASSYSLARGETQY
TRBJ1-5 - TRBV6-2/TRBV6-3 ASSYGSWAVDSNQPQH